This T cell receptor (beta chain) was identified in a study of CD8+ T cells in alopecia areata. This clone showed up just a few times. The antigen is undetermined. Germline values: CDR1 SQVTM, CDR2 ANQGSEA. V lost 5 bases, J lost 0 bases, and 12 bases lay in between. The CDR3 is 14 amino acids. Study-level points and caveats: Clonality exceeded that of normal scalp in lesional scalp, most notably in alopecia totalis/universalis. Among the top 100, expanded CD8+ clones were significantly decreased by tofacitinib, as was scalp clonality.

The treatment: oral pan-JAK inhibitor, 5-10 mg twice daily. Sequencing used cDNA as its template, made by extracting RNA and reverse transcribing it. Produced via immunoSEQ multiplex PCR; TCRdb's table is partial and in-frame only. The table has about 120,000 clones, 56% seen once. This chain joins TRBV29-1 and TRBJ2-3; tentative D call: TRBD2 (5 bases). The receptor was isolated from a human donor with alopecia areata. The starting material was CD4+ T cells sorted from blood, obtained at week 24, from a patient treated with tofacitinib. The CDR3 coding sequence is TGCAGCGTTAGAGAGGGAATAAGCACAGATACGCAGTATTTT. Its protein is CSVREGISTDTQYF.